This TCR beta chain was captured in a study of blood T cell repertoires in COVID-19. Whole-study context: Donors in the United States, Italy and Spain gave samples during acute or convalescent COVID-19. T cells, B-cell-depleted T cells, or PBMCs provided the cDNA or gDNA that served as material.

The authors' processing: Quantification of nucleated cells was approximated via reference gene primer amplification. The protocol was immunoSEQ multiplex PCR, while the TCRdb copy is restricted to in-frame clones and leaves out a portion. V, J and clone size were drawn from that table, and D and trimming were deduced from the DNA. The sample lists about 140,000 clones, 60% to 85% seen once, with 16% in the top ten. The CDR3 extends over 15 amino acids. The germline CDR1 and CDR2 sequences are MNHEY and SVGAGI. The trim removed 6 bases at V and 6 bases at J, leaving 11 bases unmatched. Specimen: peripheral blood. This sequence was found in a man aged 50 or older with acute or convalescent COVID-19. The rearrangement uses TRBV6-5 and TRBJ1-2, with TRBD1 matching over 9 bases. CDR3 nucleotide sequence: TGTGCCAGCAGAACAGGGGGCGCGGGTTTTAATGGCTACACCTTC. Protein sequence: CASRTGGAGFNGYTF.